These T cell receptor beta chains were read from a single sample in a study of OX40 agonist ivuxolimab in advanced cancers. Some clones are missing from TCRdb's copy, which holds only in-frame ones; the method was immunoSEQ multiplex PCR. Here the sample spans more than 95,000 clones, 92% being singletons. The sample consisted of CD4+ or CD8+ T cells sorted from blood, taken in a trial of the OX40 agonist ivuxolimab. The receptor source for this set is an adult with an advanced solid tumor such as melanoma, head and neck, liver or kidney cancer. Both conserved end residues are part of each CDR3. A D gene is named only where the DNA matches it firmly.

v_call	d_call	j_call	cdr3_aa	cdr3_nt
TRBV28	TRBD2	TRBJ2-2	CASSPYPGTSGRNTGELFF	TGTGCCAGCAGTCCATACCCCGGGACTAGCGGGAGGAACACCGGGGAGCTGTTTTTT
TRBV5-1	TRBD2	TRBJ2-1	CASSPGTSVSEQFF	TGCGCCAGCAGCCCTGGGACTAGCGTCAGTGAGCAGTTCTTC
TRBV28	NA	TRBJ2-2	CASREEVGTGELFF	TGTGCCAGCAGAGAAGAGGTGGGCACCGGGGAGCTGTTTTTT
TRBV19	TRBD2	TRBJ2-2	CASSIGPSGRAGELFF	TGTGCCAGTAGTATAGGTCCTAGCGGGAGGGCCGGGGAGCTGTTTTTT
TRBV6-5	NA	TRBJ1-1	CASSYSGTYNTEAFF	TGTGCCAGCAGTTACTCGGGGACGTACAACACTGAAGCTTTCTTT
TRBV5-1	TRBD1	TRBJ1-2	CASSPGTEPNYGYTF	TGCGCCAGCAGCCCGGGGACAGAACCTAACTATGGCTACACCTTC
TRBV28	TRBD1	TRBJ1-1	CATSTGRSEAFF	TGTGCCACCTCGACAGGGAGGTCTGAAGCTTTCTTT
TRBV28	NA	TRBJ2-5	CATQGPLDTEETQYF	TGTGCCACCCAAGGCCCCCTTGACACGGAGGAGACCCAGTACTTC
TRBV4-3	NA	TRBJ2-7	CASSQSRTAHEQYF	TGCGCCAGCAGCCAATCCCGGACAGCCCACGAGCAGTACTTC
TRBV2	NA	TRBJ2-5	CASSAPLQQETQYF	TGTGCCAGCAGTGCCCCACTACAACAAGAGACCCAGTACTTC